What follows are 12 T cell receptor beta chains derived from one specimen sequenced in a study of blood T cell repertoires in COVID-19. Using immunoSEQ multiplex PCR, the repertoire was profiled, and TCRdb retains in-frame clones only, with some absent. Among 250,000 to 300,000 clones listed, 82% were seen once. The sample consisted of peripheral blood. The receptors come from a young woman with acute or convalescent COVID-19.

The chain combines TRBV6-5 with TRBJ1-1; 7 positions agree with TRBD1. This CDR3 is built from 15 residues. Unmatched junction bases numbered 4, after V lost 3 bases and J lost 0 bases. Germline V CDR1 and CDR2: MNHEY, SVGAGI. The CDR3 sequence is CASSYQTGMNTEAFF. DNA of the CDR3: TGTGCCAGCAGTTATCAGACAGGGATGAACACTGAAGCTTTCTTT.

The CDR3 loop is CASSPSGHEQFF. The CDR3 DNA follows: TGTGCCAGCAGTCCTAGCGGGCATGAGCAGTTCTTC. The J gene is TRBJ2-1, the V gene TRBV6-5, with 8 bases fitting TRBD2. The V gene's germline CDR1 is MNHEY and CDR2 SVGAGI. J lost 8 bases, V lost 5 bases, and 2 bases had no gene match. The CDR3 spans 12 residues.

J is TRBJ2-1 and V is TRBV4-3; possible D gene TRBD1, 6 bases. CDR1 and CDR2 from the germline V gene are LGHNA and YSLEER. V lost 5 bases and J lost 7, with 12 bases in between. The CDR3 loop spans 13 amino acids. The DNA of the CDR3 is TGCGCCAGCAGCGGCGCCAGGGGAAATGAGCAGTTCTTC. This codes for CASSGARGNEQFF.

The chain couples TRBV2 to TRBJ2-2; 7 positions agree with TRBD2. Trimming at V came to 5 bases and at J to 5 bases, leaving 11 bases not matched to a gene. The CDR3 spans 16 residues. Germline assignment: CDR1 SNHLY and CDR2 FYNNEI. CDR3 amino acids: CASSQSPGLQTGELFF. DNA of the CDR3: TGTGCCAGCAGTCAATCACCGGGACTACAAACCGGGGAGCTGTTTTTT.

Written as DNA, the CDR3 is TGTGCCTGGAGTTCTAGCGGGGACTATGGCTACACCTTC. Translating it yields CAWSSSGDYGYTF. V usage is TRBV30 and J usage is TRBJ1-2; D remains ambiguous. This CDR3 spans 13 amino acids. V lost 2 bases, J lost 3 bases, and 10 bases lay in between. Germline V lookup: CDR1 GTSNPN, CDR2 SVGIG (reference sequence).

The chain recombines TRBV7-2 with TRBJ2-3; D gene uncertain. The ends were cut back, 0 bases at V and 1 base at J, with 5 bases in the middle. This CDR3 is built from 14 residues. Germline CDR1 reads SGHTA; CDR2 reads FQGNSA. CDR3 DNA sequence: TGTGCCAGCAGCTTAGCGGCTCGCACAGATACGCAGTATTTT. This sequence encodes CASSLAARTDTQYF.

On this clone: The sample has other DNA sequences that encode this CDR3 too. The V gene is TRBV7-2, the J gene TRBJ2-3; D perhaps matches TRBD2 (6 bases). The CDR3 runs to 14 residues. In germline, CDR1 is SGHTA, CDR2 FQGNSA. V was clipped by 4 bases and J by 0 bases, with 8 bases between them. CDR3 DNA sequence: TGTGCCAGCAGCTACGGACTAAGCACAGATACGCAGTATTTT. It codes for CASSYGLSTDTQYF.

The chain joins TRBV14 to TRBJ1-1; D possibly corresponds to TRBD1 (5 bases). V lost 1 base, J lost 4 bases, and 13 bases lay in between. Per the germline V gene, CDR1 is SGHDN and CDR2 is FVKESK. The CDR3 covers 15 residues. The CDR3 region is CASSQVWGGGTEAFF. The CDR3 coding sequence is TGTGCCAGCAGCCAAGTATGGGGCGGGGGCACTGAAGCTTTCTTT.

This rearrangement joins TRBV11-2 to TRBJ1-4; D may be TRBD1 (6 bases). CDR1 is SGHAT, CDR2 FQNNGV, per germline. This CDR3 comprises 15 residues. Trimming removed 3 bases from V and 0 bases from J, with 8 bases in between. CDR3 in amino acids: CASSFRGATNEKLFF. CDR3 coding DNA: TGTGCCAGCAGCTTCAGGGGCGCAACTAATGAAAAACTGTTTTTT.

This chain joins TRBV6-1 and TRBJ2-7; TRBD1 agrees at 8 bases. The germline gives CDR1 MNHNS, CDR2 SASEGT. V lost 3 bases and J lost 0; bases outside the gene matches: 7. The length of the CDR3 is 16 residues. The chain's CDR3 is CASSDYQGATSYEQYF. The CDR3, as DNA: TGTGCCAGCAGTGACTATCAGGGGGCGACCTCCTACGAGCAGTACTTC.

The chain has TRBV5-1 and TRBJ2-7; 9 bases are shared with TRBD2. The CDR3 has 15 amino acids. V gave up 1 base and J gave up 2 bases; unmatched junction bases: 4. Germline values: CDR1 SGHRS, CDR2 YFSETQ. This CDR3 reads CASSLWASGAYEQYF. In nucleotides, the CDR3 is TGCGCCAGCAGCTTGTGGGCTAGCGGGGCCTACGAGCAGTACTTC.

V is TRBV30 and J is TRBJ1-5; possibly TRBD1 for D (5 bases). V lost 2 bases to trimming and J lost 0 bases, with 14 bases between them. The CDR3 sequence is 16 residues long. Looked up from germline, CDR1 is GTSNPN and CDR2 is SVGIG (reference sequence). CDR3: CAWSQGRGYSNQPQHF. The CDR3 bases are TGTGCCTGGAGTCAGGGTAGGGGATATAGCAATCAGCCCCAGCATTTT.